This passage covers 27 T cell receptor beta chains from one sample sequenced in a study of T cell changes during pregnancy in multiple sclerosis. Sequencing was performed with immunoSEQ multiplex PCR; in TCRdb, only in-frame clones are kept and a portion is missing. The sample carries 30,000 to 35,000 clones, roughly nine tenths recorded once. The specimen comprised CD8+ T cells from peripheral blood mononuclear cells, sampled before pregnancy. The origin of the receptors is a female donor with multiple sclerosis, enrolled in a pregnancy study.

The genes are TRBV7-3 and TRBJ2-1; 8 bases match TRBD1. There are 16 residues in the CDR3. The germline gives CDR1 SGHTA, CDR2 FQGTGA. V gave up 1 base and J gave up 5 bases; unmatched junction bases: 7. The CDR3 loop is CASSLRGQGANNEQFF. CDR3 nucleotide sequence: TGTGCCAGCAGCTTAAGGGGGCAGGGGGCCAACAATGAGCAGTTCTTC.

This clone was observed once. The junction and the germline gene differ at one end; a read error may be behind it. This rearrangement joins TRBV7-7 to TRBJ2-5, with D maybe TRBD2 (7 bases). This CDR3 spans 16 amino acids. The germline V gene has CDR1 SSHAT and CDR2 FNYEAQ (reference sequence). The chain's CDR3 is CASSLGYGGAQETQYF. The CDR3 nucleotides read TGTGCTAGCAGCTTGGGTTATGGGGGGGCCCAAGAGACCCAGTACTTC.

The J gene is TRBJ1-1, the V gene TRBV4-1, with D tentatively TRBD1 (6 bases). The CDR3 contains 14 residues. Trimming left V 1 base short and J 1 base short, with 7 bases between. Germline CDR1 is MGHRA and CDR2 is YSYEKL. The CDR3, as DNA: TGCGCCAGCAGCCAAGGAGGGGGGAACACTGAAGCTTTCTTT. Its protein is CASSQGGGNTEAFF.

This chain links TRBV2 with TRBJ2-3, with TRBD1 as a possible D gene (6 bases). V lost 3 bases, J lost 2 bases, and 18 bases lay in between. Germline V gene sequence: CDR1 SNHLY, CDR2 FYNNEI. The CDR3 contains 17 residues. The chain's CDR3 is CASSDLQGSYYTDTQYF. The CDR3 nucleotides are TGTGCCAGCAGTGACCTCCAGGGGTCCTACTACACAGATACGCAGTATTTT.

This clone occurred a few times. The V and J genes are TRBV30 and TRBJ1-2; D remains unclear. Germline V gene sequence: CDR1 GTSNPN, CDR2 SVGIG (reference sequence). Trimming stripped 0 bases from V and 0 bases from J, with 5 bases between. This CDR3 is built from 13 residues. The CDR3 bases are TGTGCCTGGAGTGTGCGCCCTAACTATGGCTACACCTTC. It encodes CAWSVRPNYGYTF. Combining the CDR3 with reference TRBV30 and TRBJ1-2 gives the whole variable domain SQTIHQWPATLVQPVGSPLSLECTVEGTSNPNLYWYRQAAGRGLQLLFYSVGIGQISSEVPQNLSASRPQDRQFILSSKKLLLSDSGFYLCAWSVRPNYGYTFGSGTRLTVV.

V is TRBV7-9 and J is TRBJ2-7; perhaps TRBD2 as D (5 bases). V lost 7 bases and J 2 bases, leaving 15 bases between the germline ends. The CDR3 has 14 residues. Germline-derived CDR1 and CDR2 are SEHNR and FQNEAQ (reference sequence). CDR3 region: CASTLGPGAYEQYF. The CDR3, as DNA: TGTGCCAGCACCCTCGGGCCCGGGGCCTACGAGCAGTACTTC.

The chain recombines TRBV29-1 with TRBJ2-7; D possibly corresponds to TRBD1 (6 bases). The germline V gene encodes CDR1 SQVTM and CDR2 ANQGSEA. The CDR3 totals 15 residues. V lost 6 bases, J lost 4 bases, and 22 bases lay in between. CDR3 loop: CSVWRVGAPGYEQYF. For the CDR3, the DNA is TGCAGCGTCTGGCGAGTGGGGGCGCCGGGGTACGAGCAGTACTTC.

The chain has TRBV13 and TRBJ2-3; TRBD1 agrees at 9 bases. CDR3 length: 16 residues. Germline-derived CDR1 and CDR2 are PRHDT and FYEKMQ (reference sequence). The ends lost 0 bases at V and 3 bases at J; junction bases unmatched: 4. The CDR3 reads CASSLGRDRETDTQYF. CDR3 sequence (DNA): TGTGCCAGCAGCTTAGGCCGGGACAGGGAGACAGATACGCAGTATTTT.

This rearrangement joins TRBV11-2 to TRBJ1-2, with 7 positions matching TRBD1. The V gene end was trimmed by 2 bases and the J gene end by 7 bases; junction bases not matched to a gene: 7. CDR3 size: 14 residues. The V gene's germline CDR1 is SGHAT and CDR2 FQNNGV. CDR3 bases: TGTGCCAGCAGCTTATACGACAGGGTAGCTGGCTACACCTTC. Translated, it gives CASSLYDRVAGYTF.

This clone has just one count. The chain combines TRBV27 with TRBJ2-2; D is possibly TRBD1 (5 bases). The CDR3 extends over 14 amino acids. Germline V CDR1 and CDR2: MNHEY, SMNVEV (reference sequence). V was clipped by 7 bases and J by 1 base, with 10 bases between them. The CDR3 sequence: CASTDRENTGELFF. The CDR3 nucleotides are TGTGCCAGCACCGACAGAGAGAACACCGGGGAGCTGTTTTTT.

The V call is TRBV5-1, the J call TRBJ2-7; a weak D match, TRBD1 (6 bases). Germline-derived CDR1 and CDR2 are SGHRS and YFSETQ. Trimming cost V 3 bases and J 3 bases, with 19 bases left between them. CDR3 length equals 16 residues. CDR3 sequence: CASSWTVAEGVYEQYF. The CDR3 bases are TGCGCCAGCAGCTGGACTGTCGCAGAGGGGGTCTACGAGCAGTACTTC. Combining the CDR3 with reference TRBV5-1 and TRBJ2-7 gives the whole variable domain KAGVTQTPRYLIKTRGQQVTLSCSPISGHRSVSWYQQTPGQGLQFLFEYFSETQRNKGNFPGRFSGRQFSNSRSEMNVSTLELGDSALYLCASSWTVAEGVYEQYFGPGTRLTVT.

As regards this clone: Within the sample, other DNA sequences also encode this same CDR3. V and J are TRBV7-2 and TRBJ2-7; TRBD2 matches at 15 bases. V trimming: 2 bases; J trimming: 3 bases; junction bases outside the gene matches: 2. From germline, CDR1 is SGHTA and CDR2 FQGNSA. This CDR3 has 16 amino acids. The CDR3 region is CASSLLGLAGGYEQYF. Here the CDR3 DNA reads TGTGCCAGCAGCTTATTGGGACTAGCGGGGGGCTACGAGCAGTACTTC. Full variable domain (rest looked up from reference TRBV7-2 and TRBJ2-7): GAGVSQSPSNKVTEKGKDVELRCDPISGHTALYWYRQSLGQGLEFLIYFQGNSAPDKSGLPSDRFSAERTGGSVSTLTIQRTQQEDSAVYLCASSLLGLAGGYEQYFGPGTRLTVT.

The rearrangement uses TRBV21-1 and TRBJ1-2. TRBV21-1 represents a pseudogene. This CDR3 is built from 15 residues. In nucleotides, the CDR3 is TGTGCCAGCAGCAAAGTCCCCCTCCTGGCGGGAGGCTACACCTTC. It codes for CASSKVPLLAGGYTF.

The chain is built from TRBV19 and TRBJ1-2; TRBD1 matches 9 bases. CDR3 length equals 15 residues. V gave up 0 bases and J gave up 4 bases; unmatched junction bases: 3. Per the germline V gene, CDR1 is LNHDA and CDR2 is SQIVND (reference sequence). The CDR3 region has the DNA TGTGCCAGTAGTATAGATTGGACAGGGGCCTATGGCTACACCTTC. Translating it yields CASSIDWTGAYGYTF.

The CDR3: CASSLETGPYGYTF. The CDR3 region has the DNA TGTGCCAGCAGCTTGGAGACAGGCCCCTATGGCTACACCTTC. The chain joins TRBV5-6 to TRBJ1-2; D perhaps matches TRBD1 (6 bases). Germline CDR1 and CDR2: SGHDT and YYEEEE. The length of the CDR3 is 14 residues. Trimming cost V 0 bases and J 4 bases, with 10 bases left between them.

The V and J genes are TRBV19 and TRBJ2-7, with a weak D call TRBD1 (6 bases). The germline gives CDR1 LNHDA, CDR2 SQIVND (reference sequence). Between the trimmed V and J ends, which lost 2 bases and 2 bases, there was a span of 13 bases. CDR3 length: 15 amino acids. CDR3 loop: CASSIPRAGAYEQYF. As DNA, the CDR3 is TGTGCCAGTAGTATACCCCGGGCAGGGGCCTACGAGCAGTACTTC.

The genes are TRBV21-1 and TRBJ2-7; the table's TRBD1 call for D was not verified on the DNA. TRBV21-1 is termed a pseudogene. The CDR3 loop spans 15 amino acids. CDR3 loop: CASSQRQGKGYEQYF. The CDR3 DNA reads TGTGCCAGCAGTCAGAGGCAGGGAAAGGGCTACGAGCAGTACTTC.

The genes are TRBV6-1 and TRBJ2-1, with 10 nucleotides matching TRBD2. This CDR3 has 15 residues. Germline V gene lookup returns CDR1 MNHNS and CDR2 SASEGT. Trimming took 8 bases from V and 0 from J; bases not matched to a gene: 4. CDR3 residues: CASVVAGGSYNEQFF. CDR3 DNA sequence: TGTGCCAGCGTGGTAGCGGGGGGCTCCTACAATGAGCAGTTCTTC.

The chain joins TRBV4-1 to TRBJ2-1; maybe TRBD1 (6 bases). Germline V gene data show CDR1 as MGHRA and CDR2 as YSYEKL. The CDR3 has 15 residues. Trimming left V 2 bases short and J 7 bases short, with 15 bases between. The CDR3 region is CASSQRYREQNEQFF. The CDR3 nucleotides are TGCGCCAGCAGCCAAAGGTACAGGGAGCAAAATGAGCAGTTCTTC.

This rearrangement joins TRBV4-3 to TRBJ2-4; D ambiguous. The CDR3 consists of 15 residues. Germline assignment: CDR1 LGHNA and CDR2 YSLEER. The germline V and J ends were trimmed by 0 bases and 7 bases, with 13 bases remaining between them. The CDR3 sequence: CASSQDYARLNIQYF. The CDR3 DNA is TGCGCCAGCAGCCAAGATTATGCCAGACTTAACATTCAGTACTTC.

The rearrangement uses TRBV5-1 and TRBJ2-7, with 7 bases matching TRBD2. Looked up from germline, CDR1 is SGHRS and CDR2 is YFSETQ. V lost 4 bases, J lost 3 bases, and 13 bases stayed unmatched. This CDR3 is 16 amino acids long. The CDR3 spells CASSLGRGEGDYEQYF. The DNA for the CDR3 is TGCGCCAGCAGCCTCGGCCGGGGGGAAGGGGACTACGAGCAGTACTTC.

This chain joins TRBV13 and TRBJ2-1; D uncertain. The CDR3 is 13 amino acids. Germline assignment: CDR1 PRHDT and CDR2 FYEKMQ (reference sequence). Trimming left V 1 base short and J 4 bases short, with 5 bases between. DNA of the CDR3: TGTGCCAGCAGCTTAGACAGTTACAATGAGCAGTTCTTC. It encodes CASSLDSYNEQFF.

The chain combines TRBV5-6 with TRBJ2-7; tentative D call: TRBD2 (5 bases). The CDR3 totals 12 residues. The germline V gene encodes CDR1 SGHDT and CDR2 YYEEEE. The ends were cut back, 5 bases at V and 0 bases at J, with 6 bases in the middle. The CDR3 DNA is TGTGCCAGCAGTGAGGGCTCCTACGAGCAGTACTTC. Translation gives CASSEGSYEQYF.

The CDR3 sequence is CASSVLRGSEAFF. CDR3 coding DNA: TGTGCCAGCAGCGTCCTACGGGGTTCGGAGGCTTTCTTT. The gene calls are TRBV6-1 and TRBJ1-1, with D unclear. Germline loops: CDR1 MNHNS, CDR2 SASEGT. The CDR3 totals 13 residues. The germline V and J ends were trimmed by 6 bases and 11 bases, with 19 bases remaining between them.

This chain connects TRBV6-1 to TRBJ1-1; no definite D call. This CDR3 contains 15 residues. Trimming shortened V by 5 bases and J by 3 bases, and 16 bases separated the two germline ends. CDR1 and CDR2 (germline): MNHNS, SASEGT. CDR3 in DNA: TGTGCCAGCAGTCGGATAGGGTTGCGGGACACTGAAGCTTTCTTT. Translation: CASSRIGLRDTEAFF.

The J gene is TRBJ1-4, the V gene TRBV28, with 7 nucleotides matching TRBD1. CDR1 is MDHEN and CDR2 is SYDVKM in the germline V gene. CDR3 length equals 14 residues. Germline trimming cut 3 bases from V and 8 bases from J; bases unmatched to any gene: 6. The chain's CDR3 is CASSFETGNEKLFF. In DNA, the CDR3 is TGTGCCAGCAGTTTTGAGACAGGGAACGAAAAACTGTTTTTT. Using reference TRBV28 and TRBJ1-4 for the parts outside the CDR3, the full variable domain is DVKVTQSSRYLVKRTGEKVFLECVQDMDHENMFWYRQDPGLGLRLIYFSYDVKMKEKGDIPEGYSVSREKKERFSLILESASTNQTSMYLCASSFETGNEKLFFGSGTQLSVL.

This chain connects TRBV6-5 to TRBJ1-1, with a weak D call TRBD1 (5 bases). This CDR3 comprises 12 residues. Germline V gene sequence: CDR1 MNHEY, CDR2 SVGAGI. The V and J ends lost 6 bases and 6 bases respectively, with 11 bases between them. The CDR3 protein is CASSPTGAEAFF. CDR3 nucleotides: TGTGCCAGCAGCCCCACGGGGGCTGAAGCTTTCTTT.